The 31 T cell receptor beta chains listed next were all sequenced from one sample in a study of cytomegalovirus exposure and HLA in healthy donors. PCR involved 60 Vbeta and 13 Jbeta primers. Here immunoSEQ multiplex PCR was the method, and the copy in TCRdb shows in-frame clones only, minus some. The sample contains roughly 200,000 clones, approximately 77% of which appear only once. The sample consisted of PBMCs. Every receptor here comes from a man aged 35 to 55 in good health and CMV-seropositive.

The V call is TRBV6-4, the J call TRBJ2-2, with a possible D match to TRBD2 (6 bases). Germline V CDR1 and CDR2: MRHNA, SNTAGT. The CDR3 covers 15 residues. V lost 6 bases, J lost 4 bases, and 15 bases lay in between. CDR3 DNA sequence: TGTGCCAGCAGACCCACGGGAGAGGGCACCGGGGAGCTGTTTTTT. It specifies CASRPTGEGTGELFF.

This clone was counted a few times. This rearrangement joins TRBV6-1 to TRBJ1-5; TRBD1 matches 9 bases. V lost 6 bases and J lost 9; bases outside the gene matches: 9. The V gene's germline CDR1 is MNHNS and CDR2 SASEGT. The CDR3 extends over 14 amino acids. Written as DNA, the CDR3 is TGTGCCAGCAGCCCAACAGGGGGCCTAAGGCCCCAGCATTTT. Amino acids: CASSPTGGLRPQHF.

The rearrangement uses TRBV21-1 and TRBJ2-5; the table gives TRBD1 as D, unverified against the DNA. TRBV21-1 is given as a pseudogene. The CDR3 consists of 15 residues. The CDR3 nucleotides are TGTGCCAGCAGCTCAGGTGGCAGGGCCCAAGAGACCCAGTACTTC. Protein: CASSSGGRAQETQYF.

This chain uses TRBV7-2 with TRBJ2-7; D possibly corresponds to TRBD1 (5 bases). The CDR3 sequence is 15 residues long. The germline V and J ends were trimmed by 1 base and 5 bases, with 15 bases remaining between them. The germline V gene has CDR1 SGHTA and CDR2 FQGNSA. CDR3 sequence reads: CASSLGAGPGDEQYF. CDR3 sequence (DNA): TGTGCCAGCAGCTTAGGGGCAGGGCCTGGCGACGAGCAGTACTTC. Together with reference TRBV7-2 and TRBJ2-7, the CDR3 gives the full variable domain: GAGVSQSPSNKVTEKGKDVELRCDPISGHTALYWYRQSLGQGLEFLIYFQGNSAPDKSGLPSDRFSAERTGGSVSTLTIQRTQQEDSAVYLCASSLGAGPGDEQYFGPGTRLTVT.

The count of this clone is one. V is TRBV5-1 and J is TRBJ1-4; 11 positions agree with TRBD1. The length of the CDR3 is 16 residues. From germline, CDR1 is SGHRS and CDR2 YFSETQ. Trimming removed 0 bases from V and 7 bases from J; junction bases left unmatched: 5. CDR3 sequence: CASSLGTGGEGEKLFF. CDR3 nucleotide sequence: TGCGCCAGCAGCTTGGGGACAGGGGGCGAGGGTGAAAAACTGTTTTTT.

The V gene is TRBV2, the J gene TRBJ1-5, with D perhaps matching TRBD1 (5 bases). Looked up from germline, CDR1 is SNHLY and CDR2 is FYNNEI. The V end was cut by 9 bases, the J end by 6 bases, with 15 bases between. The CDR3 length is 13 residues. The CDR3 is CASWRDPSQPQHF. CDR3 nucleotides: TGTGCCAGTTGGCGGGACCCCAGTCAGCCCCAGCATTTT.

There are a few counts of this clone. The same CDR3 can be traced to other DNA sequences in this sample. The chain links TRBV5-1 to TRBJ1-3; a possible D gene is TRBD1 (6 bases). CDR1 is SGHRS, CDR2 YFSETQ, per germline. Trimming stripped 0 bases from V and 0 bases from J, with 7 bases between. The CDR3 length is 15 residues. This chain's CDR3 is CASSLEQGSGNTIYF. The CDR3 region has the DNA TGCGCCAGCAGCTTGGAACAGGGCTCTGGAAACACCATATATTTT. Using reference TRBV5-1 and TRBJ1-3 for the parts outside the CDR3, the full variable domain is KAGVTQTPRYLIKTRGQQVTLSCSPISGHRSVSWYQQTPGQGLQFLFEYFSETQRNKGNFPGRFSGRQFSNSRSEMNVSTLELGDSALYLCASSLEQGSGNTIYFGEGSWLTVV.

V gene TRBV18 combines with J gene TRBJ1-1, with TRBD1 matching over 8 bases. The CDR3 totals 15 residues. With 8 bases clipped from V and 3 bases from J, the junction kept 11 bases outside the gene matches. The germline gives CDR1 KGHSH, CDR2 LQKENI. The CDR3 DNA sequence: TGTGCCAGCACCCCCAGGGGGCCCCAGGACACTGAAGCTTTCTTT. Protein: CASTPRGPQDTEAFF.

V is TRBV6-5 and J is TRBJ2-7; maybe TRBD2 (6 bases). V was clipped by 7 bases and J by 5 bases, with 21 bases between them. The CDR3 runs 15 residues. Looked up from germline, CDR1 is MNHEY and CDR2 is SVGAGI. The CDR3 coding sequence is TGTGCCAGCACCCAGCTGGCTAGTAGCGGTCACGAGCAGTACTTC. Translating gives CASTQLASSGHEQYF.

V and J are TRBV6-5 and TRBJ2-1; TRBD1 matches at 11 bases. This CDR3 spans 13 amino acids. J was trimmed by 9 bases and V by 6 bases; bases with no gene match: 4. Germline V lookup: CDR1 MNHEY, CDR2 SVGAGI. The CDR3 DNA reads TGTGCCAGCAGCCGGACAGGGGGCCTTGAGCAGTTCTTC. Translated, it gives CASSRTGGLEQFF.

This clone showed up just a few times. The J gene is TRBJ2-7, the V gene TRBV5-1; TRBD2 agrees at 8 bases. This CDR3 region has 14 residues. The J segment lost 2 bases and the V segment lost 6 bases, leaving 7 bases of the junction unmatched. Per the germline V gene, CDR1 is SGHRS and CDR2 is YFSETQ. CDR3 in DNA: TGCGCCAGCAAAGACGGGGGGGGCGCCTACGAGCAGTACTTC. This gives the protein CASKDGGGAYEQYF.

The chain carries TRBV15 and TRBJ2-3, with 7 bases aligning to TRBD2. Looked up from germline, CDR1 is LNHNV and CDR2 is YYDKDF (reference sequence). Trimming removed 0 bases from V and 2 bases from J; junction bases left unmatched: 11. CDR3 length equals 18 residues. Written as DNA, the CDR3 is TGTGCCACCAGCAGAGATCTACAAGAAGCGGGGCACACAGATACGCAGTATTTT. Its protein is CATSRDLQEAGHTDTQYF.

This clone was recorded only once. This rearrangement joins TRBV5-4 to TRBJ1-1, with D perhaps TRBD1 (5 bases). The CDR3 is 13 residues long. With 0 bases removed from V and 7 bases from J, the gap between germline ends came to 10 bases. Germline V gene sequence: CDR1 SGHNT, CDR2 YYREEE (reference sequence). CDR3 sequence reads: CASSLAATVEAFF. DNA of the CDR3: TGTGCCAGCAGCTTGGCGGCGACAGTTGAAGCTTTCTTT.

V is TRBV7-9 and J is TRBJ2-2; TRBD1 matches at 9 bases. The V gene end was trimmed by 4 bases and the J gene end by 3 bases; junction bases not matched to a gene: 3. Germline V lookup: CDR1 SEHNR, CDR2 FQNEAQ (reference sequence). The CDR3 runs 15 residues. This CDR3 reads CASSSGQGHTGELFF. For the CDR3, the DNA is TGTGCCAGCAGCTCGGGACAGGGACACACCGGGGAGCTGTTTTTT.

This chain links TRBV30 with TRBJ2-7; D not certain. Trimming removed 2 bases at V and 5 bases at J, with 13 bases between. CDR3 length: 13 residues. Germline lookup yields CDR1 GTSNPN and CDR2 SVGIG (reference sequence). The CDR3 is CAWSFSLRDEQYF. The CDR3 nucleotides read TGTGCCTGGAGTTTTTCCCTACGGGACGAGCAGTACTTC.

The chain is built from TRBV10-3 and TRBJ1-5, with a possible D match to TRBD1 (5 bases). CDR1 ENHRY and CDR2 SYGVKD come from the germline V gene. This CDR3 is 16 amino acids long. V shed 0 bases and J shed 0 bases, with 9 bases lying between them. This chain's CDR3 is CAISESGGISNQPQHF. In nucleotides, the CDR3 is TGTGCCATCAGTGAGTCGGGGGGGATTAGCAATCAGCCCCAGCATTTT.

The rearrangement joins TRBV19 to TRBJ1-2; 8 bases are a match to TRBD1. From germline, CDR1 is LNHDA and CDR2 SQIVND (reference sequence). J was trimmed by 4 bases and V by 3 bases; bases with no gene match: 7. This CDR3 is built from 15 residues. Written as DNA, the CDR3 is TGTGCCAGTAGTATTGGGACAGGTTACGTCTATGGCTACACCTTC. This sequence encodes CASSIGTGYVYGYTF.

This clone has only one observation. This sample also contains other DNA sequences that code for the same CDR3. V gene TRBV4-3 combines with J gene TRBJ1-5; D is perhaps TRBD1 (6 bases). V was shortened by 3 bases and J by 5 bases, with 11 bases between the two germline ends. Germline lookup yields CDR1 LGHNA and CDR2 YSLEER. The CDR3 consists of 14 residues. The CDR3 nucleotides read TGCGCCAGCAGCCAGGGCAGGGGCGATCAGCCCCAGCATTTT. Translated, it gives CASSQGRGDQPQHF.

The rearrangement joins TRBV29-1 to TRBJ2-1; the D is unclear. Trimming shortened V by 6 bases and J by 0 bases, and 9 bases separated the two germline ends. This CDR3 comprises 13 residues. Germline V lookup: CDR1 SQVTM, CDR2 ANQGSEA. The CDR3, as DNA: TGCAGCGTCTCCATGAGCTCCTACAATGAGCAGTTCTTC. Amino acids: CSVSMSSYNEQFF.

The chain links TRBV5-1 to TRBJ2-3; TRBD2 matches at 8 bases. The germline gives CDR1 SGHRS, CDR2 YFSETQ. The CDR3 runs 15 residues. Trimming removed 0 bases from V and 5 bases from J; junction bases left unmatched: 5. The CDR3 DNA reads TGCGCCAGCAGCTTGGAAGCGGGGGCCCTAGATACGCAGTATTTT. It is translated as CASSLEAGALDTQYF.

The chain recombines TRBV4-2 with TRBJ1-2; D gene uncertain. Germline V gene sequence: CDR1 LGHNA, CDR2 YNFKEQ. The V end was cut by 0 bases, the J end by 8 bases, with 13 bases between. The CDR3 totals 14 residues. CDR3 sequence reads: CASSQDASRVGYTF. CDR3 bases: TGTGCCAGCAGCCAAGATGCGTCACGGGTAGGCTACACCTTC.

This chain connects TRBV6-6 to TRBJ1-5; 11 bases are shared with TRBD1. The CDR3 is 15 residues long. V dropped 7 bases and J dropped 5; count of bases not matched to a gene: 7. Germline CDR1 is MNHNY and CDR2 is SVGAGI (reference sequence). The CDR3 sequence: CASTRTGGLDQPQHF. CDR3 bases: TGTGCCAGCACTAGGACAGGGGGCCTGGATCAGCCCCAGCATTTT.

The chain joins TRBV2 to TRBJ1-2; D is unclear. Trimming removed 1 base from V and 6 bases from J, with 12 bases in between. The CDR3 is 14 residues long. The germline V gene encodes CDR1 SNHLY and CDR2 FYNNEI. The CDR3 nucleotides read TGTGCCAGCAGTGAAGAAGCACAGTTCGATGGCTACACCTTC. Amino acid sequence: CASSEEAQFDGYTF.

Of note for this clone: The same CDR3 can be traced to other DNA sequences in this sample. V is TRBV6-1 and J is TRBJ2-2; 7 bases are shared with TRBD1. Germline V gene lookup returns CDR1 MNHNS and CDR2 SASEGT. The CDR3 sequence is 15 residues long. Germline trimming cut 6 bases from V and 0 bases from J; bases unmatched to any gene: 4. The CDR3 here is CASRTGTANTGELFF. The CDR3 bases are TGTGCCAGCAGAACCGGGACAGCGAACACCGGGGAGCTGTTTTTT.

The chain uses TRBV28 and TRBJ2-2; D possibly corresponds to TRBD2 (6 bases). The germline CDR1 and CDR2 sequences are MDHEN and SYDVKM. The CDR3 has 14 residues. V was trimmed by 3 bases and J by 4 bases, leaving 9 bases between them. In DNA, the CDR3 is TGTGCCAGCAGTTTGAGGGGACTCACCGGGGAGCTGTTTTTT. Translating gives CASSLRGLTGELFF.

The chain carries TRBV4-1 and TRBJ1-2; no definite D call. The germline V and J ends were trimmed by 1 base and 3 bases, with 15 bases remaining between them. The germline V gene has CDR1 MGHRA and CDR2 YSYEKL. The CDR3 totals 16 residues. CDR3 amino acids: CASSQGDVQTYYGYTF. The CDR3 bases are TGCGCCAGCAGCCAAGGAGATGTACAGACCTACTATGGCTACACCTTC.

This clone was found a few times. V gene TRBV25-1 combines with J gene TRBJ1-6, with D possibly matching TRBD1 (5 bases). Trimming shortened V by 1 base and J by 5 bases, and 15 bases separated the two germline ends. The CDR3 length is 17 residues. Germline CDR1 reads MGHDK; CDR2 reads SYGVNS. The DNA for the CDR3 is TGTGCCAGCAGTGAATCAGGAGGGGTTAGGAATAATTCACCCCTCCACTTT. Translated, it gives CASSESGGVRNNSPLHF.

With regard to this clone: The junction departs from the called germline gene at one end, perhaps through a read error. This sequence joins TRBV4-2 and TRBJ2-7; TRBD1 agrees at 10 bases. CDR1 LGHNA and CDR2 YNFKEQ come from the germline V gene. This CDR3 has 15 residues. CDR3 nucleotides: TGTGCCAGCAGCCAGCCGGGACAGGGGTCCTCCGAGCAGTACTTC. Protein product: CASSQPGQGSSEQYF.

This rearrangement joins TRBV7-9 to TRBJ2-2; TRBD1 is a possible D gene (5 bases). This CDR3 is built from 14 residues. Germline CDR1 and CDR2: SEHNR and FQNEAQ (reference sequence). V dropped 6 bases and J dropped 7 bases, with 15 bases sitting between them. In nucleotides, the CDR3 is TGTGCCAGCAGAGAGGACACCCAGTACGGGGAGCTGTTTTTT. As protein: CASREDTQYGELFF.

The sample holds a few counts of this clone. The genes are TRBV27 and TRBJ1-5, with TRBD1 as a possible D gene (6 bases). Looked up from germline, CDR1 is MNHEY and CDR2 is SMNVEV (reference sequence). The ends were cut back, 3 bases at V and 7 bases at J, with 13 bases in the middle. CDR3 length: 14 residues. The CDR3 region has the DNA TGTGCCAGCAGTTTCTCAGGGGCTAGGCAGCCCCAGCATTTT. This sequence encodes CASSFSGARQPQHF.

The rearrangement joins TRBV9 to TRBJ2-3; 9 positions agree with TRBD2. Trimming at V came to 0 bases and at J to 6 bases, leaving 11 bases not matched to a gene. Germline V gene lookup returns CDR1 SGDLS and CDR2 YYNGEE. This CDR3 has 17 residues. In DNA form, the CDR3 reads TGTGCCAGCAGCGTAGGGGTAGCGGGAGTCCTGGGGGATACGCAGTATTTT. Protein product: CASSVGVAGVLGDTQYF.